This T cell receptor beta chain stems from a study of response to subunit inactivated influenza vaccine. Study-level results: Authors proposed each seasonal influenza vaccination draws in few new T cells.

V was clipped by 6 bases and J by 2 bases, with 15 bases between them. In germline, CDR1 is DFQATT, CDR2 SNEGSKA (reference sequence). This CDR3 region has 14 residues. In its sample, this clonotype was seen a few times. Its antigen is unidentified. TCRdb independently ran MiXCR on the RT-PCR reads; one entry per CDR3 protein. This table holds roughly 710,000 distinct CDR3 sequences, around 13% found once. The clonotype originates from a man aged 50-59 years who received an inactivated influenza vaccine. The chain is built from TRBV20-1 and TRBJ2-3; D is undetermined. The source material was PBMCs from blood, sampled 14 to 15 days before vaccination. CDR3 sequence reads: CSAKGPRYTDTQYF. As DNA, the CDR3 is TGCAGTGCCAAAGGTCCCAGGTACACAGATACGCAGTATTTT.